The 18 T cell receptor beta chains given below trace back to one sample, sequenced in a study of CD8 T cells in Susac syndrome. A quantity of roughly 0.5 to 1 ug RNA underwent reverse transcription using random hexamers. TCRdb reanalysed the immunoSEQ multiplex PCR reads using MiXCR and keeps one entry per CDR3 protein. The repertoire consists of about 160,000 distinct CDR3 sequences, with roughly 95% occurring once and the leading ten covering approximately 0.12%. Material: CD4+ T cells from PBMCs. The receptors shown here come from a human donor with Susac syndrome.

The chain couples TRBV28 to TRBJ2-7, with 7 bases matching TRBD1. The CDR3 loop spans 16 amino acids. The germline CDR1 and CDR2 sequences are MDHEN and SYDVKM. With 7 bases clipped from V and 2 bases from J, the junction kept 14 bases outside the gene matches. CDR3 amino acids: CASTSKRSGGPYEQYF. DNA of the CDR3: TGTGCCAGCACAAGCAAGCGGTCAGGGGGACCCTACGAGCAGTACTTC.

The chain uses TRBV29-1 and TRBJ1-2, with D possibly being TRBD1 (5 bases). The CDR3 loop spans 12 amino acids. Germline CDR1 reads SQVTM; CDR2 reads ANQGSEA. V was trimmed by 7 bases and J by 3 bases, leaving 12 bases between them. CDR3 sequence reads: CSAGTEDYGYTF. The DNA of the CDR3 is TGCAGCGCTGGGACGGAGGACTATGGCTACACCTTC.

V gene TRBV4-2 combines with J gene TRBJ1-1; tentatively, D is TRBD1 (6 bases). The V end lost 4 bases, the J end lost 4 bases, and 16 bases lay between the germline ends. The germline CDR1 and CDR2 sequences are LGHNA and YNFKEQ. The CDR3 loop spans 15 amino acids. The CDR3 spells CASSPSGTTGTEAFF. The CDR3 DNA follows: TGTGCCAGCAGCCCCTCCGGGACAACGGGCACTGAAGCTTTCTTT.

The sample holds one count of this clonotype. The genes are TRBV4-3 and TRBJ1-2, with D perhaps matching TRBD1 (5 bases). Germline CDR1 LGHNA, CDR2 YSLEER. This CDR3 spans 15 amino acids. The V end was cut by 0 bases, the J end by 2 bases, with 10 bases between. The CDR3 reads CASSQDLTVNYGYTF. The CDR3 coding sequence is TGCGCCAGCAGCCAAGATCTGACAGTAAACTATGGCTACACCTTC.

The V call is TRBV29-1, the J call TRBJ1-3, with a possible D match to TRBD1 (5 bases). The CDR3 has 14 amino acids. From germline, CDR1 is SQVTM and CDR2 ANQGSEA. The V gene lost 6 bases and the J gene lost 0 bases, with 12 bases spanning the gap. DNA for the CDR3: TGCAGCGTATCCGGGGGGAGCTCTGGAAACACCATATATTTT. It is translated as CSVSGGSSGNTIYF.

The chain combines TRBV2 with TRBJ2-7; 8 bases are a match to TRBD2. Trimming cost V 6 bases and J 4 bases; bases outside gene matches: 8. Germline CDR1 reads SNHLY; CDR2 reads FYNNEI. The CDR3 is made up of 14 amino acids. DNA for the CDR3: TGTGCCAGCAGCGAGGAAGCGGGGGCGTACGAGCAGTACGTC. This gives the protein CASSEEAGAYEQYV.

The chain combines TRBV20-1 with TRBJ1-1; 7 nucleotides align to TRBD1. V lost 3 bases and J lost 0; bases outside the gene matches: 16. Germline loops: CDR1 DFQATT, CDR2 SNEGSKA (reference sequence). The CDR3 extends over 18 amino acids. DNA for the CDR3: TGCAGTGCTAGCACGAGGCCCAGGGAGGGGGCCATGAACACTGAAGCTTTCTTT. Translated, it gives CSASTRPREGAMNTEAFF.

In DNA form, the CDR3 reads TGCAGCGTCCAGGGACTAGCGGGAGGGAGGAATGAGCAGTTCTTC. This encodes CSVQGLAGGRNEQFF. The rearrangement links TRBV29-1 to TRBJ2-1; 16 positions match TRBD2. CDR3 length: 15 residues. J was trimmed by 7 bases and V by 6 bases; bases with no gene match: 6. From germline, CDR1 is SQVTM and CDR2 ANQGSEA.

V and J are TRBV9 and TRBJ2-1; maybe TRBD2 (6 bases). Germline V CDR1 and CDR2: SGDLS, YYNGEE. This CDR3 comprises 15 residues. Trimming cost V 0 bases and J 6 bases, with 13 bases left between them. The CDR3 nucleotides read TGTGCCAGCAGCGTAGTGGCGGGACCAAGCAATGAGCAGTTCTTC. Translation: CASSVVAGPSNEQFF.

The rearrangement joins TRBV14 to TRBJ2-5; possibly TRBD1 for D (6 bases). Germline V gene lookup returns CDR1 SGHDN and CDR2 FVKESK. V was trimmed by 3 bases and J by 2 bases, leaving 13 bases between them. The CDR3 runs to 15 residues. The CDR3 protein is CASSQGWDTQETQYF. The CDR3 coding sequence is TGTGCCAGCAGCCAGGGGTGGGACACACAAGAGACCCAGTACTTC.

V gene TRBV29-1 combines with J gene TRBJ1-2; 7 bases align to TRBD1. This CDR3 has 12 amino acids. Germline V lookup: CDR1 SQVTM, CDR2 ANQGSEA. Trimming removed 7 bases from V and 8 bases from J; junction bases left unmatched: 10. The CDR3 sequence is CSAADRSGGYTF. The CDR3 nucleotides are TGCAGCGCCGCGGACAGGTCCGGCGGCTACACCTTC.

The V and J genes are TRBV29-1 and TRBJ1-3; no definite D call. Germline CDR1 reads SQVTM; CDR2 reads ANQGSEA. The CDR3 is 14 amino acids. The germline V and J ends were trimmed by 4 bases and 0 bases, with 10 bases remaining between them. The CDR3 DNA reads TGCAGCGTTGGGTGGGCAGGCTCTGGAAACACCATATATTTT. The encoded protein is CSVGWAGSGNTIYF.

This chain joins TRBV3-1 and TRBJ1-1; no firm D call. This CDR3 comprises 13 residues. V lost 4 bases and J 3 bases, leaving 9 bases between the germline ends. CDR1 LGHDT and CDR2 YNNKEL come from the germline V gene (reference sequence). For the CDR3, the DNA is TGTGCCAGCAGCCCACACAAGGACACTGAAGCTTTCTTT. Translated: CASSPHKDTEAFF.

This chain connects TRBV6-2 or TRBV6-3 to TRBJ2-7, with D perhaps matching TRBD1 (6 bases). Germline V gives CDR1 MNHEY, CDR2 SVGEGT. The CDR3 loop spans 12 amino acids. Trimming cost V 9 bases and J 5 bases, with 14 bases left between them. In DNA, the CDR3 is TGTGCCAGTCGGACAGCCACGCACGAGCAGTACGTC. It is translated as CASRTATHEQYV.

The chain has TRBV7-2 and TRBJ1-6; 7 nucleotides line up with TRBD1. V lost 1 base and J lost 8; bases outside the gene matches: 2. The CDR3 covers 14 residues. From germline, CDR1 is SGHTA and CDR2 FQGNSA. As DNA, the CDR3 is TGTGCCAGCAGCTTAGGGACAGGATATTCACCCCTCCACTTT. This sequence encodes CASSLGTGYSPLHF.

The J gene is TRBJ2-1, the V gene TRBV23-1, with D perhaps TRBD1 (6 bases). TRBV23-1 is flagged as an ORF with uncertain function. CDR3 length equals 16 residues. V lost 3 bases and J 0 bases, leaving 12 bases between the germline ends. The CDR3 is CASSHPDRSSYNEQFF. The CDR3 DNA reads TGCGCCAGCAGTCACCCGGACAGAAGCTCCTACAATGAGCAGTTCTTC.

The DNA for the CDR3 is TGCAGTGCTAGAGTCAGCGTTGAGCAGTTCTTC. This gives the protein CSARVSVEQFF. The rearrangement uses TRBV20-1 and TRBJ2-1; D not resolved. This CDR3 contains 11 residues. Per germline, CDR1 DFQATT and CDR2 SNEGSKA (reference sequence). Trimming took off 1 base at V and 9 bases at J, with 7 bases between the two ends.

This chain joins TRBV12-3 or TRBV12-4 and TRBJ2-3; the match to TRBD1 covers 7 bases. The CDR3 contains 16 residues. Unmatched junction bases numbered 10, after V lost 4 bases and J lost 3 bases. This CDR3 reads CASSYRQGTRTDTQYF. The CDR3 DNA sequence: TGTGCCAGCAGTTACCGACAGGGCACGAGAACAGATACGCAGTATTTT.